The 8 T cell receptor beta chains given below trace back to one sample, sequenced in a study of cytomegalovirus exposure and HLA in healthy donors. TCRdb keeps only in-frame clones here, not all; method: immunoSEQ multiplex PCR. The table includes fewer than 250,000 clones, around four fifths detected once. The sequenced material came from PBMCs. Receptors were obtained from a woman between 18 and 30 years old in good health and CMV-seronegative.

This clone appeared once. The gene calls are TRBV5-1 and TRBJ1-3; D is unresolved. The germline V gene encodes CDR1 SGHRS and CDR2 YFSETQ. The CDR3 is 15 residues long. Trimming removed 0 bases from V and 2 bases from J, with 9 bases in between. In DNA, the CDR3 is TGCGCCAGCAGCTTGGTGTGGGGAGCTGGAAACACCATATATTTT. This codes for CASSLVWGAGNTIYF. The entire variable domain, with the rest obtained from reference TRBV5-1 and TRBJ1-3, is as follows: KAGVTQTPRYLIKTRGQQVTLSCSPISGHRSVSWYQQTPGQGLQFLFEYFSETQRNKGNFPGRFSGRQFSNSRSEMNVSTLELGDSALYLCASSLVWGAGNTIYFGEGSWLTVV.

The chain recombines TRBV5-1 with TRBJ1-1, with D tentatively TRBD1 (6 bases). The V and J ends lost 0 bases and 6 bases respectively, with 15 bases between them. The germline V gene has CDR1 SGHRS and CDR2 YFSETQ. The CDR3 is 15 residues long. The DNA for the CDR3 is TGCGCCAGCAGCTTGGCCGGGGGGGCCGAGCCTGAAGCTTTCTTT. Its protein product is CASSLAGGAEPEAFF.

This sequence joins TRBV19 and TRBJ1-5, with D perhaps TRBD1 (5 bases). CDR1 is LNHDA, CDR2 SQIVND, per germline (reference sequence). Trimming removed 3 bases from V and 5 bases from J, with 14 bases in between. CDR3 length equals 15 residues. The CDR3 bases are TGTGCCAGTAGTATGAGTTCAGGGCGGGATCAGCCCCAGCATTTT. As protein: CASSMSSGRDQPQHF.

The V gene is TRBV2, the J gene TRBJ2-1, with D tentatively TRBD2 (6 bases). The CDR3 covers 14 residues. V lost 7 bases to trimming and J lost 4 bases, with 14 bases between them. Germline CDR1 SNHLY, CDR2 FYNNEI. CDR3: CASIPGLAYNEQFF. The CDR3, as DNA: TGTGCCAGCATCCCGGGACTGGCGTACAATGAGCAGTTCTTC.

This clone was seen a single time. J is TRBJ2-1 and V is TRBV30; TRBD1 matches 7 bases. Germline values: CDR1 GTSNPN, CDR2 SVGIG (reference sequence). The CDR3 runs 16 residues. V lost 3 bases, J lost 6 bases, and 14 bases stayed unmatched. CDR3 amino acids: CAWRPRQGPWSNEQFF. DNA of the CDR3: TGTGCCTGGAGGCCCCGACAGGGACCCTGGAGCAATGAGCAGTTCTTC.

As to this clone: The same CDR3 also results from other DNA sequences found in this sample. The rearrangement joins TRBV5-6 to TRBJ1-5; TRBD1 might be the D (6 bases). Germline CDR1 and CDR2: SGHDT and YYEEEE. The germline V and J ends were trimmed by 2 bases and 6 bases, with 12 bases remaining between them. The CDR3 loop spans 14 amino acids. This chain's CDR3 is CASSLGGGGQPQHF. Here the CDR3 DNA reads TGTGCCAGCAGCTTAGGGGGAGGCGGTCAGCCCCAGCATTTT.

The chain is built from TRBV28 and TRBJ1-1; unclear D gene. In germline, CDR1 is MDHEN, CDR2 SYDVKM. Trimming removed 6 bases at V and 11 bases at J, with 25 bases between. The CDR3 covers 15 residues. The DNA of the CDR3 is TGTGCCAGCAGCTCCCCCACAAGCCCGCCTCCCTGGGCTTTCTTT. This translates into CASSSPTSPPPWAFF.

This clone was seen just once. CDR3 coding DNA: TGTGCCAGCACCTCCCTGAGGGGCAACACCGGGGAGCTGTTTTTT. It codes for CASTSLRGNTGELFF. The gene calls are TRBV27 and TRBJ2-2, with D possibly called TRBD1 or TRBD2 (5 bases each). In germline, CDR1 is MNHEY, CDR2 SMNVEV (reference sequence). This CDR3 has 15 residues. Trimming shortened V by 7 bases and J by 2 bases, and 14 bases separated the two germline ends.